What follows is one T cell receptor beta chain and its context. The entry originates in a study of cytomegalovirus exposure and HLA in healthy donors. Vbeta (60) and Jbeta (13) primers were used in the PCR. Only in-frame clones appear in the TCRdb table, and some are missing; sequencing was by immunoSEQ multiplex PCR. The sample holds about 140,000 clones, roughly 77% seen once. Trimming cost V 3 bases and J 8 bases, with 14 bases left between them. Per germline, CDR1 SGHAT and CDR2 FQNNGV. This CDR3 contains 14 residues. The chain recombines TRBV11-2 with TRBJ2-1, with D perhaps matching TRBD1 (5 bases). Material: PBMCs. This clonotype was sampled from a woman aged 25-40 years in good health and CMV-seronegative. Here the CDR3 DNA reads TGTGCCAGCAGCTTGGGGCAGTCTGTCGATGAGCAGTTCTTC. The encoded protein is CASSLGQSVDEQFF. Full variable domain (remainder filled in from reference TRBV11-2 and TRBJ2-1): EAGVAQSPRYKIIEKRQSVAFWCNPISGHATLYWYQQILGQGPKLLIQFQNNGVVDDSQLPKDRFSAERLKGVDSTLKIQPAKLEDSAVYLCASSLGQSVDEQFFGPGTRLTVL.